One and the same sample provided the 7 T cell receptor beta chains below, sequenced in a study of blood T cell repertoires in COVID-19. Only in-frame clones appear in the TCRdb table, and some are missing; sequencing was by immunoSEQ multiplex PCR. The sample yields about 180,000 clones, 75% to 90% seen once. Sequencing was carried out using peripheral blood. These receptors were taken from a man aged 55 to 69 with acute or convalescent COVID-19.

The chain is built from TRBV5-1 and TRBJ2-1; 8 bases are a match to TRBD2. Germline CDR1 and CDR2: SGHRS and YFSETQ. Trimming removed 5 bases from V and 6 bases from J; junction bases left unmatched: 25. This CDR3 has 20 residues. The CDR3 reads CASRLERAGVPVPRSNEQFF. The CDR3 DNA follows: TGCGCCAGCAGGTTAGAACGAGCGGGAGTCCCAGTCCCCAGGTCCAATGAGCAGTTCTTC. The full variable domain, its missing parts supplied by reference TRBV5-1 and TRBJ2-1, is KAGVTQTPRYLIKTRGQQVTLSCSPISGHRSVSWYQQTPGQGLQFLFEYFSETQRNKGNFPGRFSGRQFSNSRSEMNVSTLELGDSALYLCASRLERAGVPVPRSNEQFFGPGTRLTVL.

The CDR3 reads CSVASLRNTEAFF. The CDR3 nucleotides are TGCAGCGTTGCATCCTTGAGGAACACTGAAGCTTTCTTT. The chain employs TRBV29-1 and TRBJ1-1, with D uncertain. CDR1 SQVTM and CDR2 ANQGSEA come from the germline V gene. The CDR3 sequence is 13 residues long. The V end lost 4 bases, the J end lost 1 base, and 10 bases lay between the germline ends.

The rearrangement links TRBV5-1 to TRBJ2-3; D unclear. The V end lost 0 bases, the J end lost 1 base, and 12 bases lay between the germline ends. Germline assignment: CDR1 SGHRS and CDR2 YFSETQ. The CDR3 has 16 residues. This CDR3 is CASSLEFRPGTDTQYF. The CDR3 coding sequence is TGCGCCAGCAGCTTGGAGTTCCGTCCGGGCACAGATACGCAGTATTTT.

The chain combines TRBV27 with TRBJ2-1, with 8 bases identical to TRBD2. With V trimmed by 8 bases and J by 2 bases, 8 bases remained unmatched. Germline loops: CDR1 MNHEY, CDR2 SMNVEV (reference sequence). The CDR3 is made up of 15 amino acids. The CDR3 DNA is TGTGCCAGCTCCAGACCGGGACTAGCCTACAATGAGCAGTTCTTC. Translation: CASSRPGLAYNEQFF.

V is TRBV13 and J is TRBJ2-1, with 10 bases that match TRBD2. V was clipped by 5 bases and J by 0 bases; unmatched bases: 10. This CDR3 contains 18 residues. Per the germline V gene, CDR1 is PRHDT and CDR2 is FYEKMQ (reference sequence). CDR3 bases: TGTGCCAGCAGCCTCGGCCGACTAGCGGGTAGCTCCTACAATGAGCAGTTCTTC. Its translation: CASSLGRLAGSSYNEQFF.

V and J are TRBV27 and TRBJ2-2; D uncertain. The CDR3 covers 12 residues. V was shortened by 11 bases and J by 1 base, with 8 bases between the two germline ends. Germline CDR1 reads MNHEY; CDR2 reads SMNVEV (reference sequence). The chain's CDR3 is CAAVQNTGELFF. The CDR3, as DNA: TGTGCCGCGGTACAGAACACCGGGGAGCTGTTTTTT.

The chain joins TRBV4-1 to TRBJ2-3; unclear D gene. There are 12 residues in the CDR3. Trimming pared 1 base from V and 4 bases from J, leaving 3 bases between. Per germline, CDR1 MGHRA and CDR2 YSYEKL. CDR3 sequence (DNA): TGCGCCAGCAGCCAAGCTCCAGATACGCAGTATTTT. Amino acids: CASSQAPDTQYF.